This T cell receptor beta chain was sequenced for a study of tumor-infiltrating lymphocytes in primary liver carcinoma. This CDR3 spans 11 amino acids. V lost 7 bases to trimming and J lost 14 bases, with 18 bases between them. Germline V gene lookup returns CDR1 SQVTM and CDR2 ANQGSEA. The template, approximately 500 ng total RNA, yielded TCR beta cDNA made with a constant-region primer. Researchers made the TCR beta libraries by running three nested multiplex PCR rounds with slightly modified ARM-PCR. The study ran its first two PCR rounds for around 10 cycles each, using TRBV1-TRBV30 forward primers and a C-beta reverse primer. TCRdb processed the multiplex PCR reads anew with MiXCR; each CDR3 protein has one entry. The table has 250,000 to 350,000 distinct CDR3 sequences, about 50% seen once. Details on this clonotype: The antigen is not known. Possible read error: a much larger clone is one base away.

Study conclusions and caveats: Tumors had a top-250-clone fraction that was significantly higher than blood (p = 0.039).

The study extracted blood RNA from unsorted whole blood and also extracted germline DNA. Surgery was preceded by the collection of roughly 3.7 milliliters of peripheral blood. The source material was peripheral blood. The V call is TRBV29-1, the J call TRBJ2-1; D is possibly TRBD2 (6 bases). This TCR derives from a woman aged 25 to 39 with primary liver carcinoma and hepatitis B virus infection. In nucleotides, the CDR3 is TGCAGCGCTGGGGTAGGGAGGAAGAAGTTCTTC. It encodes CSAGVGRKKFF.